This is a list of T cell receptor beta chains from one sample in a study of post-analysis software for immune sequencing data. MiXCR, run by TCRdb on the PCR reads, gives a single entry per CDR3 protein. The table lists under 900,000 distinct CDR3 sequences, roughly 58% of them singletons, with about 4.8% in the top ten. Sequencing was performed on blood. The source is a girl aged 10-17 years with multiple sclerosis. Each CDR3 is given with its conserved first and last residue. Each record gives: D gene, J gene, CDR3 length, clone size, V gene, CDR3 protein, CDR3 DNA. The D gene is left open where the match is weak. Not all rows give a size; the values are once, few, many and, for expanded clones, a class.

d_gene: -; j_gene: TRBJ1-5; len: 17; abundance: -; v_gene: TRBV7-7; CDR3aa: CASSLDGPRVSNQPQHF; CDR3nt: TGTGCTAGCAGCTTAGACGGCCCTAGGGTGAGCAATCAGCCCCAGCATTTT
d_gene: -; j_gene: TRBJ2-7; len: 14; abundance: -; v_gene: TRBV20-1; CDR3aa: CSARDGGNSYEQYF; CDR3nt: TGCAGTGCTAGAGATGGCGGGAACTCCTACGAGCAGTACTTC
d_gene: TRBD1; j_gene: TRBJ1-2; len: 15; abundance: -; v_gene: TRBV29-1; CDR3aa: CSVEDRGQGDYGYTF; CDR3nt: TGCAGCGTTGAAGACCGCGGACAGGGGGACTATGGCTACACCTTC
d_gene: -; j_gene: TRBJ1-1; len: 16; abundance: -; v_gene: TRBV13; CDR3aa: CASRPLRVGWGTEAFF; CDR3nt: TGTGCCAGCAGACCGCTTAGAGTGGGGTGGGGCACTGAAGCTTTCTTT
d_gene: -; j_gene: TRBJ2-1; len: 13; abundance: -; v_gene: TRBV2; CDR3aa: CASTPDGDNEQFF; CDR3nt: TGTGCCAGCACACCGGACGGTGACAATGAGCAGTTCTTC
d_gene: -; j_gene: TRBJ1-1; len: 15; abundance: few; v_gene: TRBV7-6; CDR3aa: CASSSSGVGNTEAFF; CDR3nt: TGTGCCAGCAGCTCCTCAGGGGTGGGGAACACTGAAGCTTTCTTT
d_gene: -; j_gene: TRBJ2-4; len: 16; abundance: -; v_gene: TRBV5-1; CDR3aa: CAGSLLQGTGKNIQYF; CDR3nt: TGCGCCGGCAGCTTGCTACAGGGAACCGGCAAAAACATTCAGTACTTC
d_gene: -; j_gene: TRBJ1-1; len: 15; abundance: -; v_gene: TRBV11-1; CDR3aa: CASSLVRFRSTEAFF; CDR3nt: TGTGCCAGCAGCTTAGTGAGGTTTCGGAGCACTGAAGCTTTCTTT
d_gene: -; j_gene: TRBJ2-6; len: 14; abundance: -; v_gene: TRBV7-9; CDR3aa: CASSSGFGANVLTF; CDR3nt: TGTGCCAGCAGCTCAGGGTTTGGGGCCAACGTCCTGACTTTC
d_gene: TRBD1; j_gene: TRBJ1-1; len: 14; abundance: -; v_gene: TRBV20-1; CDR3aa: CSARGTGRATEAFF; CDR3nt: TGCAGTGCTAGAGGGACAGGGAGGGCCACTGAAGCTTTCTTT
d_gene: TRBD2; j_gene: TRBJ2-3; len: 14; abundance: few; v_gene: TRBV20-1; CDR3aa: CSARAAGVTDTQYF; CDR3nt: TGCAGTGCTAGGGCAGCGGGAGTAACAGATACGCAGTATTTT
d_gene: -; j_gene: TRBJ2-3; len: 14; abundance: -; v_gene: TRBV6-5; CDR3aa: CASSYSAGIDTQYF; CDR3nt: TGTGCCAGCAGTTACTCGGCCGGGATTGATACGCAGTATTTT
d_gene: TRBD1; j_gene: TRBJ2-1; len: 16; abundance: -; v_gene: TRBV5-1; CDR3aa: CASSLARGTGDNEQFF; CDR3nt: TGCGCCAGCAGCTTGGCCAGGGGGACAGGGGACAATGAGCAGTTCTTC
d_gene: TRBD1; j_gene: TRBJ2-3; len: 17; abundance: -; v_gene: TRBV27; CDR3aa: CASSVSGGASSTDTQYF; CDR3nt: TGTGCCAGCAGTGTCTCAGGGGGCGCGAGCTCCACAGATACGCAGTATTTT
d_gene: -; j_gene: TRBJ2-5; len: 17; abundance: few; v_gene: TRBV4-1; CDR3aa: CASSQDGSDTDQETQYF; CDR3nt: TGCGCCAGCAGCCAAGATGGGTCGGATACGGACCAAGAGACCCAGTACTTC
d_gene: TRBD1; j_gene: TRBJ2-7; len: 15; abundance: -; v_gene: TRBV6-1; CDR3aa: CASSVGQGKSYEQYF; CDR3nt: TGTGCCAGCAGCGTCGGACAGGGCAAATCCTACGAGCAGTACTTC
d_gene: TRBD2; j_gene: TRBJ2-2; len: 17; abundance: -; v_gene: TRBV7-8; CDR3aa: CASSSGGGSPGSGELFF; CDR3nt: TGTGCCAGCAGCTCCGGTGGCGGGAGCCCTGGAAGCGGGGAGCTGTTTTTT
d_gene: TRBD2; j_gene: TRBJ2-7; len: 16; abundance: -; v_gene: TRBV6-4; CDR3aa: CASSEGPGTSGTKQYF; CDR3nt: TGTGCCAGCAGTGAAGGTCCCGGGACTAGCGGGACTAAGCAGTACTTC
d_gene: TRBD1; j_gene: TRBJ1-2; len: 13; abundance: few; v_gene: TRBV27; CDR3aa: CASSADRDYGYTF; CDR3nt: TGTGCCAGCAGTGCCGACAGGGACTATGGCTACACCTTC
d_gene: TRBD2; j_gene: TRBJ2-7; len: 13; abundance: -; v_gene: TRBV7-8; CDR3aa: CASSSGTSNEQYF; CDR3nt: TGTGCCAGCAGCTCGGGGACTAGTAACGAGCAGTACTTC
d_gene: TRBD2; j_gene: TRBJ2-7; len: 14; abundance: -; v_gene: TRBV20-1; CDR3aa: CSAKGLVVYNEQYF; CDR3nt: TGCAGTGCTAAGGGACTAGTGGTTTACAATGAGCAGTACTTC
d_gene: -; j_gene: TRBJ2-7; len: 11; abundance: many; v_gene: TRBV29-1; CDR3aa: CSVGGSYEQYF; CDR3nt: TGCAGCGTTGGGGGCTCCTACGAGCAGTACTTC
d_gene: -; j_gene: TRBJ2-1; len: 17; abundance: few; v_gene: TRBV9; CDR3aa: CASSVGSAGAIYNEQFF; CDR3nt: TGTGCCAGCAGCGTAGGTAGTGCGGGGGCTATCTACAATGAGCAGTTCTTC
d_gene: -; j_gene: TRBJ2-1; len: 17; abundance: -; v_gene: TRBV20-1; CDR3aa: CSARDPRGSGPYNEQFF; CDR3nt: TGCAGTGCTAGAGACCCTCGGGGTTCGGGACCCTACAATGAGCAGTTCTTC
d_gene: -; j_gene: TRBJ2-5; len: 13; abundance: -; v_gene: TRBV9; CDR3aa: CASSSPYQETQYF; CDR3nt: TGTGCCAGCAGCTCCCCGTACCAAGAGACCCAGTACTTC
d_gene: -; j_gene: TRBJ2-4; len: 14; abundance: -; v_gene: TRBV7-8; CDR3aa: CASSQGWSPGEQYF; CDR3nt: TGTGCCAGCAGCCAGGGGTGGTCCCCGGGAGAGCAGTACTTC
d_gene: TRBD2; j_gene: TRBJ2-7; len: 15; abundance: once; v_gene: TRBV2; CDR3aa: CASGESAGIQETQYF; CDR3nt: TGTGCCAGCGGGGAATCAGCGGGGATACAAGAGACTCAGTACTTC
d_gene: TRBD1; j_gene: TRBJ1-5; len: 17; abundance: -; v_gene: TRBV7-9; CDR3aa: CASSLALSDRGYQPQHF; CDR3nt: TGTGCCAGCAGCTTAGCCCTTTCTGACAGGGGATATCAGCCCCAGCATTTT
d_gene: -; j_gene: TRBJ2-7; len: 13; abundance: few; v_gene: TRBV14; CDR3aa: CASSQFGGYEQYF; CDR3nt: TGTGCCAGCAGCCAATTTGGGGGCTACGAGCAGTACTTC